These 28 T cell receptor beta chains were all obtained from the same sample, sequenced in a study of cytomegalovirus exposure and HLA in healthy donors (TCRdb year 2017). The method behind the library was the immunoSEQ multiplex PCR assay. For the multiplex PCR, a mixture combining 60 forward primers for TCR Vbeta segments and 13 reverse primers for TCR Jbeta segments was used. This immuneACCESS table, as held by TCRdb, lists in-frame sequences with V and J called but not all clones. Of the missing ones, under half trace to an unresolved V gene in checked studies; the others have no known cause. This sample lists over 150,000 clones; roughly 76% were detected once. The ten largest clones represent around 2% of the sample. Sequenced material: PBMCs. Receptors originate from a human donor in good health.

This chain connects TRBV10-2 to TRBJ2-3; 8 nucleotides align to TRBD2. V lost 7 bases, J lost 6 bases, and 12 bases stayed unmatched. The CDR3 covers 15 residues. Germline loops: CDR1 WSHSY, CDR2 SAAADI. This CDR3 is CASTFGAGGSDTQYF. As DNA, the CDR3 is TGCGCCAGCACTTTTGGGGCGGGGGGCTCGGATACGCAGTATTTT.

This clone was seen only once. V is TRBV10-3 and J is TRBJ1-1; D remains unclear. CDR3 length: 13 residues. Germline lookup yields CDR1 ENHRY and CDR2 SYGVKD. V was pared by 6 bases and J by 5 bases, with 13 bases between. The CDR3 coding sequence is TGTGCCATCAGGGAGGGCGGCTCTACTGAAGCTTTCTTT. It translates to CAIREGGSTEAFF.

Only one count was recorded for this clone. The genes are TRBV6-5 and TRBJ1-6, with a tentative D call TRBD1 (6 bases). The V end was cut by 6 bases, the J end by 4 bases, with 10 bases between. CDR1 MNHEY and CDR2 SVGAGI come from the germline V gene. The CDR3 consists of 14 residues. CDR3 region: CASREGGYNSPLHF. CDR3 sequence (DNA): TGTGCCAGCAGGGAAGGGGGTTATAATTCACCCCTCCACTTT.

The rearrangement uses TRBV27 and TRBJ1-2; a possible D gene is TRBD1 (6 bases). V was clipped by 6 bases and J by 6 bases, with 14 bases between them. Germline assignment: CDR1 MNHEY and CDR2 SMNVEV (reference sequence). The length of the CDR3 is 13 residues. The CDR3 is CASSYIQGHGYTF. The CDR3 DNA reads TGTGCCAGCAGCTACATCCAGGGGCATGGCTACACCTTC.

V and J are TRBV15 and TRBJ2-5; weak D call: TRBD1 (6 bases). The J call may be in error: the DNA end matches TRBJ2-7 better. The germline V gene has CDR1 LNHNV and CDR2 YYDKDF (reference sequence). The CDR3 consists of 15 residues. In nucleotides, the CDR3 is TGTGCCACCAGCAGAGGAGGGGGAGAGAGCTACGAGCAGTACTTC. Protein: CATSRGGGESYEQYF.

The J gene is TRBJ2-5, the V gene TRBV2; TRBD2 matches at 13 bases. Germline V CDR1 and CDR2: SNHLY, FYNNEI. The CDR3 is made up of 15 amino acids. The V and J ends lost 5 bases and 5 bases, in that order; junction bases with no gene match: 5. DNA of the CDR3: TGTGCCAGCAGTCGCGGGACTAGCGGGGATGAGACCCAGTACTTC. It is translated as CASSRGTSGDETQYF.

The chain employs TRBV10-2 and TRBJ1-3; no definite D call. CDR1 is WSHSY and CDR2 is SAAADI in the germline V gene. This CDR3 has 15 amino acids. Trimming took off 2 bases at V and 0 bases at J, with 8 bases between the two ends. The CDR3 sequence: CASSEKGSSGNTIYF. The CDR3 DNA reads as TGCGCCAGCAGTGAGAAAGGGAGCTCTGGAAACACCATATATTTT.

The CDR3 DNA reads TGTGCCAGCAGTTCGGACAGGGGAGGAAAACTGTTTTTT. This gives the protein CASSSDRGGKLFF. The rearrangement links TRBV6-5 to TRBJ1-4; 9 nucleotides line up with TRBD1. The CDR3 totals 13 residues. The germline V gene encodes CDR1 MNHEY and CDR2 SVGAGI. V was clipped by 4 bases and J by 10 bases; unmatched bases: 4.

CDR3 loop: CASSQDATSGGEQFF. DNA for the CDR3: TGCGCCAGCAGCCAAGATGCGACTAGCGGGGGGGAGCAGTTCTTC. J is TRBJ2-1 and V is TRBV4-1, with TRBD2 matching over 13 bases. The germline gives CDR1 MGHRA, CDR2 YSYEKL. The V gene end was trimmed by 0 bases and the J gene end by 10 bases; junction bases not matched to a gene: 3. This CDR3 is built from 15 residues.

Here the CDR3 DNA reads TGCGCCAGCAGCCAAGACCCGACTAGCGGGGGGGCCGCCTACGAGCAGTACTTC. Translating it yields CASSQDPTSGGAAYEQYF. This rearrangement joins TRBV4-3 to TRBJ2-7; 14 nucleotides line up with TRBD2. Germline loops: CDR1 LGHNA, CDR2 YSLEER. With V trimmed by 0 bases and J by 2 bases, 6 bases remained unmatched. This CDR3 region has 18 residues.

The rearrangement uses TRBV27 and TRBJ2-2; D is uncertain. The CDR3 runs to 14 residues. Trimming stripped 7 bases from V and 0 bases from J, with 9 bases between. CDR1 and CDR2 from the germline V gene are MNHEY and SMNVEV (reference sequence). The CDR3 is CASTWAPNTGELFF. Written as DNA, the CDR3 is TGTGCCAGCACCTGGGCCCCGAACACCGGGGAGCTGTTTTTT.

This chain links TRBV10-2 with TRBJ2-5, with 10 bases identical to TRBD2. The V gene end was trimmed by 4 bases and the J gene end by 0 bases; junction bases not matched to a gene: 8. The CDR3 runs 17 residues. The V gene's germline CDR1 is WSHSY and CDR2 SAAADI. The CDR3 spells CASSVQRGGPYQETQYF. Here the CDR3 DNA reads TGCGCCAGCAGTGTGCAGCGGGGGGGGCCGTACCAAGAGACCCAGTACTTC.

J is TRBJ1-1 and V is TRBV4-2; possibly TRBD1 for D (6 bases). V lost 1 base to trimming and J lost 6 bases, with 12 bases between them. Germline values: CDR1 LGHNA, CDR2 YNFKEQ. The CDR3 extends over 14 amino acids. The CDR3 loop reads CASSQVGAAAEAFF. DNA of the CDR3: TGTGCCAGCAGCCAAGTGGGGGCAGCAGCTGAAGCTTTCTTT.

The chain has TRBV11-2 and TRBJ2-1; 10 nucleotides agree with TRBD2. The CDR3 loop spans 15 amino acids. After removal of 5 bases from V and 6 bases from J, the junction contained 7 bases not matched to a gene. CDR1 SGHAT and CDR2 FQNNGV come from the germline V gene. CDR3 nucleotide sequence: TGTGCCAGCAGCACAAGCGGGGGGGCCTTCAATGAGCAGTTCTTC. This sequence encodes CASSTSGGAFNEQFF. The full variable domain, its missing parts supplied by reference TRBV11-2 and TRBJ2-1, is EAGVAQSPRYKIIEKRQSVAFWCNPISGHATLYWYQQILGQGPKLLIQFQNNGVVDDSQLPKDRFSAERLKGVDSTLKIQPAKLEDSAVYLCASSTSGGAFNEQFFGPGTRLTVL.

V is TRBV11-2 and J is TRBJ1-6, with a tentative D call TRBD1 (6 bases). This CDR3 contains 16 residues. Per the germline V gene, CDR1 is SGHAT and CDR2 is FQNNGV. Trimming removed 0 bases from V and 10 bases from J, with 16 bases in between. In DNA, the CDR3 is TGTGCCAGCAGCTTAGATTGGGGGCAGGGTGGCTCACCCCTCCACTTT. As protein: CASSLDWGQGGSPLHF.

The CDR3 loop reads CASSGAGGSEETQYF. As DNA, the CDR3 is TGTGCCAGCAGTGGGGCGGGGGGTTCGGAGGAGACCCAGTACTTC. The J gene is TRBJ2-5, the V gene TRBV2, with 8 bases that match TRBD2. The CDR3 length is 15 residues. The germline gives CDR1 SNHLY, CDR2 FYNNEI. The trim removed 4 bases at V and 5 bases at J, leaving 9 bases unmatched.

The chain couples TRBV19 to TRBJ2-1; 9 bases match TRBD2. This CDR3 is 17 amino acids long. The trim removed 3 bases at V and 2 bases at J, leaving 8 bases unmatched. Germline V lookup: CDR1 LNHDA, CDR2 SQIVND (reference sequence). CDR3 in DNA: TGTGCCAGTAGTATGGGTAGCGGGGGTCTAACCTACAATGAGCAGTTCTTC. This sequence encodes CASSMGSGGLTYNEQFF.

The sample holds a few counts of this clone. This chain connects TRBV4-1 to TRBJ2-7, with 9 bases fitting TRBD1. This CDR3 spans 14 amino acids. V was pared by 3 bases and J by 3 bases, with 3 bases of the junction left unmatched. CDR1 is MGHRA and CDR2 is YSYEKL in the germline V gene. The CDR3 DNA reads as TGCGCCAGCAGCCAGCAGGGACAGGGCTACGAGCAGTACTTC. This gives the protein CASSQQGQGYEQYF.

V and J are TRBV4-1 and TRBJ1-4, with D unresolved. Trimming took off 1 base at V and 9 bases at J, with 9 bases between the two ends. The V gene's germline CDR1 is MGHRA and CDR2 YSYEKL. The CDR3 runs to 13 residues. In DNA, the CDR3 is TGCGCCAGCAGCCAAGTTGGCGGGAAAAAACTGTTTTTT. It specifies CASSQVGGKKLFF.

The rearrangement uses TRBV14 and TRBJ2-3, with D perhaps matching TRBD2 (6 bases). CDR3 length equals 13 residues. Germline V gene sequence: CDR1 SGHDN, CDR2 FVKESK. Trimming took 4 bases from V and 5 from J, leaving 10 bases between them. The CDR3 here is CASSLDGGDTQYF. CDR3 nucleotides: TGTGCCAGCAGCCTCGACGGGGGAGATACGCAGTATTTT.

The V call is TRBV7-2, the J call TRBJ2-7; 7 nucleotides line up with TRBD2. This CDR3 has 14 amino acids. V trimming: 6 bases; J trimming: 0 bases; junction bases outside the gene matches: 5. From germline, CDR1 is SGHTA and CDR2 FQGNSA. The CDR3 nucleotides are TGTGCCAGCAGTAGGAGCGGGGCCTCCTACGAGCAGTACTTC. The encoded protein is CASSRSGASYEQYF.

This sequence joins TRBV4-3 and TRBJ1-2, with 8 positions matching TRBD1. After removal of 3 bases from V and 8 bases from J, the junction contained 8 bases not matched to a gene. CDR1 and CDR2 (germline): LGHNA, YSLEER. This CDR3 is 14 amino acids long. The CDR3, as DNA: TGCGCCAGCAGCCAGGTTGGCAGGGGGCACGGCTACACCTTC. This encodes CASSQVGRGHGYTF.

V is TRBV19 and J is TRBJ2-5; TRBD1 is a possible D gene (5 bases). Germline CDR1 is LNHDA and CDR2 is SQIVND (reference sequence). The CDR3 spans 16 residues. Trimming removed 5 bases from V and 4 bases from J, with 20 bases in between. The CDR3: CASSSYSTAGSETQYF. The CDR3 bases are TGTGCCAGTAGTTCATACTCCACAGCAGGGTCAGAGACCCAGTACTTC.

This clone has a handful of counts. This rearrangement joins TRBV5-1 to TRBJ1-6, with D tentatively TRBD1 (5 bases). Germline V gene data show CDR1 as SGHRS and CDR2 as YFSETQ. This CDR3 comprises 14 residues. The V end was cut by 0 bases, the J end by 10 bases, with 11 bases between. CDR3 sequence reads: CASSLVRVGSPLHF. The CDR3 DNA reads as TGCGCCAGCAGCTTGGTCAGGGTGGGATCACCCCTCCACTTT.

The V gene is TRBV4-1, the J gene TRBJ1-6; tentatively, D is TRBD1 (6 bases). Looked up from germline, CDR1 is MGHRA and CDR2 is YSYEKL. The CDR3 has 16 amino acids. V was trimmed by 6 bases and J by 7 bases, leaving 19 bases between them. The CDR3 loop is CASRRQQGGENSPLHF. CDR3 in DNA: TGCGCCAGCAGACGACAACAGGGTGGTGAAAATTCACCCCTCCACTTT.

This chain links TRBV6-1 with TRBJ2-7; 9 nucleotides agree with TRBD1. V lost 6 bases and J lost 6; bases outside the gene matches: 6. Germline V gene sequence: CDR1 MNHNS, CDR2 SASEGT. The length of the CDR3 is 13 residues. This CDR3 reads CASRGTGWAEQYF. The CDR3 DNA sequence: TGTGCCAGCAGAGGGACAGGGTGGGCCGAGCAGTACTTC.

V gene TRBV5-1 combines with J gene TRBJ1-1; D may be TRBD1 (5 bases). Germline CDR1 reads SGHRS; CDR2 reads YFSETQ. Between the trimmed V and J ends, which lost 0 bases and 7 bases, there was a span of 13 bases. The CDR3 covers 14 residues. Here the CDR3 reads CASSLDPARGEAFF. The CDR3, as DNA: TGCGCCAGCAGCTTGGACCCGGCTAGGGGTGAAGCTTTCTTT.

The chain joins TRBV2 to TRBJ1-1; D remains unclear. The length of the CDR3 is 13 residues. Per germline, CDR1 SNHLY and CDR2 FYNNEI. V dropped 6 bases and J dropped 0 bases, with 8 bases sitting between them. CDR3 DNA sequence: TGTGCCAGCAGAGATTACATGAACACTGAAGCTTTCTTT. Translation: CASRDYMNTEAFF. The full variable domain, its missing parts supplied by reference TRBV2 and TRBJ1-1, is EPEVTQTPSHQVTQMGQEVILRCVPISNHLYFYWYRQILGQKVEFLVSFYNNEISEKSEIFDDQFSVERPDGSNFTLKIRSTKLEDSAMYFCASRDYMNTEAFFGQGTRLTVV.